These 30 T cell receptor beta chains were all obtained from the same sample, sequenced in a study of molecular identifiers for immune sequencing clone quantification. In TCRdb, the PCR reads were re-called with MiXCR into one record per CDR3 protein. Of some 66,000 distinct CDR3 sequences in the sample, roughly a fifth were seen once. The specimen was naive CD8+ T cells from blood, with Jurkat cell RNA spiked in. Subset meaning: FACS-sorted CD8+CD4-CCR7+CD45RA+ naive T cells. The receptor source for this set is a human donor in good health. Some libraries in this study had Jurkat cell RNA spiked in.

For the CDR3, the DNA is TGTGCCAGCAGCACACGACCCCGAAGGACAGACTATCCACCCCTCCACTTT. This translates into CASSTRPRRTDYPPLHF. The chain couples TRBV11-3 to TRBJ1-6, with D perhaps matching TRBD1 (6 bases). Germline V gene sequence: CDR1 SGHNT, CDR2 YENEEA. This CDR3 comprises 17 residues. The V and J ends lost 5 bases and 11 bases respectively, with 25 bases between them. The whole variable domain, remainder taken from reference TRBV11-3 and TRBJ1-6, is EAGVVQSPRYKIIEKKQPVAFWCNPISGHNTLYWYLQNLGQGPELLIRYENEEAVDDSQLPKDRFSAERLKGVDSTLKIQPAELGDSAVYLCASSTRPRRTDYPPLHFGNGTRLTVT.

This clonotype has a count of ten or more. The genes are TRBV11-2 and TRBJ2-3; D is possibly TRBD1 or TRBD2 (5 bases each). The germline gives CDR1 SGHAT, CDR2 FQNNGV. Trimming pared 5 bases from V and 2 bases from J, leaving 8 bases between. The CDR3 length is 13 residues. CDR3 nucleotides: TGTGCCAGCAGCGGGACCAACACAGATACGCAGTATTTT. It translates to CASSGTNTDTQYF.

Many counts were recorded for this clonotype. The chain is built from TRBV4-1 and TRBJ2-7; the match to TRBD2 covers 8 bases. The CDR3 totals 17 residues. Germline V gene data show CDR1 as MGHRA and CDR2 as YSYEKL. The trim removed 0 bases at V and 2 bases at J, leaving 9 bases unmatched. CDR3 coding DNA: TGCGCCAGCAGCCAAGATTTCGGGCTAGCGGGTACCTACGAGCAGTACTTC. Residues: CASSQDFGLAGTYEQYF.

There are many counts of this clonotype. The chain couples TRBV7-8 to TRBJ2-3; TRBD2 matches 11 bases. Per germline, CDR1 SGHVS and CDR2 FQNEAQ. The CDR3 extends over 15 amino acids. J lost 6 bases, V lost 3 bases, and 5 bases had no gene match. The CDR3 reads CASSLTSGVFDTQYF. CDR3 sequence (DNA): TGTGCCAGCAGCTTGACTAGCGGGGTTTTTGATACGCAGTATTTT.

This clonotype was seen ten or more times. The V gene is TRBV6-1, the J gene TRBJ1-6; D might be TRBD1 (6 bases). Germline CDR1 reads MNHNS; CDR2 reads SASEGT. V dropped 2 bases and J dropped 9 bases, with 32 bases sitting between them. This CDR3 is built from 21 residues. As DNA, the CDR3 is TGTGCCAGCAGTGAATTAAGAGGTTTTCAGGGCGGAGTGGCAGGGGTTTCACCCCTCCACTTT. Translated: CASSELRGFQGGVAGVSPLHF.

This chain connects TRBV12-3 or TRBV12-4 to TRBJ1-1, with 8 nucleotides matching TRBD1. The CDR3 spans 14 residues. V trimming: 6 bases; J trimming: 0 bases; junction bases outside the gene matches: 3. DNA of the CDR3: TGTGCCAGCAGCCCGGGACAGGTGAACACTGAAGCTTTCTTT. As protein: CASSPGQVNTEAFF.

This clonotype appeared many times. The chain has TRBV7-3 and TRBJ2-6, with D possibly being TRBD2 (6 bases). V was cut by 3 bases and J by 0 bases, with 15 bases left in between. Germline lookup yields CDR1 SGHTA and CDR2 FQGTGA. The length of the CDR3 is 18 residues. The CDR3 DNA reads TGTGCCAGCAGCTTCGGGGGTCCCAAACTCTCTGGGGCCAACGTCCTGACTTTC. Protein: CASSFGGPKLSGANVLTF.

The sample holds many counts of this clonotype. The rearrangement links TRBV10-3 to TRBJ2-1; 8 bases map to TRBD1. CDR1 and CDR2 from the germline V gene are ENHRY and SYGVKD. This CDR3 is 15 amino acids long. With V trimmed by 2 bases and J by 6 bases, 6 bases remained unmatched. The CDR3 sequence is CAISEVGTGRNEQFF. In nucleotides, the CDR3 is TGTGCCATCAGTGAGGTCGGGACAGGTCGCAATGAGCAGTTCTTC.

The chain recombines TRBV5-6 with TRBJ2-1; D gene ambiguous. Per germline, CDR1 SGHDT and CDR2 YYEEEE. V was cut by 4 bases and J by 9 bases, with 11 bases left in between. This CDR3 has 12 residues. The CDR3 here is CASSLISSEQFF. The DNA of the CDR3 is TGTGCCAGCAGCCTAATCAGTAGTGAGCAGTTCTTC.

This chain uses TRBV27 with TRBJ2-7; 8 bases line up with TRBD2. V was pared by 5 bases and J by 5 bases, with 5 bases of the junction left unmatched. CDR3 length: 13 residues. Per the germline V gene, CDR1 is MNHEY and CDR2 is SMNVEV (reference sequence). The CDR3 DNA reads as TGTGCCAGCAGTACGGGACTAGGGGACGAGCAGTACTTC. It translates to CASSTGLGDEQYF.

In this sample, this clonotype turned up many times. The V call is TRBV28, the J call TRBJ2-1, with 12 nucleotides matching TRBD2. Germline assignment: CDR1 MDHEN and CDR2 SYDVKM. Losses at the gene ends were 5 bases for V and 4 bases for J; bases not matched to a gene: 3. CDR3 length: 15 amino acids. The CDR3 DNA reads as TGTGCCAGCAGTCAACTAGCGGGAGGTTACAATGAGCAGTTCTTC. This encodes CASSQLAGGYNEQFF. The complete variable domain, with remaining parts taken from reference TRBV28 and TRBJ2-1, reads DVKVTQSSRYLVKRTGEKVFLECVQDMDHENMFWYRQDPGLGLRLIYFSYDVKMKEKGDIPEGYSVSREKKERFSLILESASTNQTSMYLCASSQLAGGYNEQFFGPGTRLTVL.

This clonotype was detected many times. This chain joins TRBV4-3 and TRBJ2-1; TRBD2 aligns across 9 bases. CDR1 LGHNA and CDR2 YSLEER come from the germline V gene. The CDR3 has 15 residues. After removal of 4 bases from V and 6 bases from J, the junction contained 7 bases not matched to a gene. The CDR3 bases are TGCGCCAGCAGCCCGGGACTAGCACCCTCCAATGAGCAGTTCTTC. Amino acids: CASSPGLAPSNEQFF.

Many counts were recorded for this clonotype. The rearrangement links TRBV7-9 to TRBJ1-6; D unclear. Germline V CDR1 and CDR2: SEHNR, FQNEAQ (reference sequence). The CDR3 has 14 residues. V was cut by 4 bases and J by 3 bases, with 7 bases left in between. The DNA for the CDR3 is TGTGCCAGCAGCTCCGGGGTCTATAATTCACCCCTCCACTTT. It is translated as CASSSGVYNSPLHF.

For this clonotype: A much larger clone lies one base from this, so it may be a read error. This chain uses TRBV14 with TRBJ2-2, with D possibly TRBD2 on 5 matching bases. There are 17 residues in the CDR3. Germline V gene sequence: CDR1 SGHDN, CDR2 FVKESK. In DNA, the CDR3 is TGTGCCAGCAGCCAAGGTCACCGGGCGGCGAACACCGGGGAGCCGTTTTTT. Protein sequence: CASSQGHRAANTGEPFF.

This clonotype was observed at least ten times. V gene TRBV7-9 combines with J gene TRBJ2-1; unclear D gene. The CDR3 totals 14 residues. CDR1 is SEHNR, CDR2 FQNEAQ, per germline (reference sequence). Between the trimmed V and J ends, which lost 5 bases and 6 bases, there was a span of 14 bases. The DNA of the CDR3 is TGTGCCAGCAGCCCCGGCTGGGCAATCAATGAGCAGTTCTTC. As protein: CASSPGWAINEQFF.

This clonotype was seen many times. The chain has TRBV5-4 and TRBJ2-3; 7 nucleotides agree with TRBD2. Unmatched junction bases numbered 4, after V lost 0 bases and J lost 3 bases. This CDR3 is built from 15 residues. From germline, CDR1 is SGHNT and CDR2 YYREEE (reference sequence). The CDR3 reads CASSLELAATDTQYF. The CDR3 bases are TGTGCCAGCAGCTTGGAGCTAGCGGCAACAGATACGCAGTATTTT.

This clonotype was detected ten times or more. V is TRBV3-1 and J is TRBJ2-7; D may be TRBD2 (6 bases). CDR3 length: 15 residues. CDR1 LGHDT and CDR2 YNNKEL come from the germline V gene (reference sequence). V lost 5 bases to trimming and J lost 0 bases, with 14 bases between them. CDR3 sequence: CASSSDYTSSYEQYF. The CDR3 DNA follows: TGTGCCAGCAGCTCGGACTATACGAGCTCCTACGAGCAGTACTTC.

This clonotype was seen at least ten times. The chain links TRBV29-1 to TRBJ2-2, with 9 positions matching TRBD1. Trimming cost V 5 bases and J 6 bases; bases outside gene matches: 10. The CDR3 loop spans 15 amino acids. From germline, CDR1 is SQVTM and CDR2 ANQGSEA. The CDR3 coding sequence is TGCAGCGTTAGAGCCGGGACAGGGTTTTCCGGGGAGCTGTTTTTT. Residues: CSVRAGTGFSGELFF.

At least ten counts were recorded for this clonotype. The chain joins TRBV30 to TRBJ2-6, with TRBD2 identical over 12 bases. Per the germline V gene, CDR1 is GTSNPN and CDR2 is SVGIG (reference sequence). This CDR3 spans 17 amino acids. After removal of 4 bases from V and 2 bases from J, the junction contained 6 bases not matched to a gene. The CDR3 spells CAWTRLAGVAGANVLTF. Here the CDR3 DNA reads TGTGCCTGGACACGACTAGCGGGAGTGGCTGGGGCCAACGTCCTGACTTTC.

Notes on this clonotype: A read error is possible here, since a much larger clone lies one base away. As the CDR3 is not closed by the conserved phenylalanine or tryptophan, this likely results from a read error. No DNA is shown, since the ends of the CDR3 on it are uncertain; the CDR3 is the one TCRdb lists. The chain joins TRBV6-2 or TRBV6-3 to TRBJ2-7; the table gives TRBD2 as D, unverified against the DNA. The CDR3 is made up of 13 amino acids, end residues included. CDR1 and CDR2 from the germline V gene are MNHEY and SVGEGT. CDR3 loop: CASSSGTSVLRVL.

Remarks on this clonotype: This may be a read error, as it is one base from a much larger clone. V and J are TRBV28 and TRBJ2-7, with D maybe TRBD2 (5 bases). CDR3 length: 16 residues. V was shortened by 5 bases and J by 0 bases, with 17 bases between the two germline ends. The germline V gene encodes CDR1 MDHEN and CDR2 SYDVKM. CDR3 bases: TGTGCCAGCAGTATATACTCTACTAGGAGCTCCTACGAGCAGTACTTC. Translating it yields CASSIYSTRSSYEQYF.

There are many counts of this clonotype. J is TRBJ2-5 and V is TRBV6-1; D may match TRBD1 or TRBD2 (5 bases each). Germline CDR1 MNHNS, CDR2 SASEGT. V was trimmed by 8 bases and J by 4 bases, leaving 20 bases between them. The CDR3 runs to 15 residues. CDR3 protein: CASLYPYLGRETQYF. The DNA for the CDR3 is TGTGCCAGCCTTTACCCCTACCTGGGACGAGAGACCCAGTACTTC.

The chain combines TRBV5-3 with TRBJ1-5; the match to TRBD1 covers 7 bases. TRBV5-3 is placed among ORFs of uncertain function. V lost 5 bases, J lost 1 base, and 15 bases stayed unmatched. The CDR3 has 18 amino acids. The CDR3 spells CARSPPRYRGLSNQPQHF. The CDR3 DNA follows: TGTGCCAGAAGTCCCCCGAGATACAGGGGACTAAGCAATCAGCCCCAGCATTTT.

In regard to this clonotype: This clone may be a read error of a much larger clone one base away. The chain combines TRBV30 with TRBJ2-1; 11 bases are shared with TRBD1. The germline V gene has CDR1 GTSNPN and CDR2 SVGIG (reference sequence). Trimming cost V 1 base and J 8 bases; bases outside gene matches: 10. The CDR3 is 16 residues long. The CDR3, as DNA: TGTGCCTGGAGTGCGATCGGGACAGGGGGGTACGATGAGCAGTTCTTC. It yields the protein CAWSAIGTGGYDEQFF.

This clonotype was seen many times. The J gene is TRBJ2-3, the V gene TRBV12-3 or TRBV12-4; the D gene is possibly TRBD2 (5 bases). This CDR3 region has 17 residues. V dropped 3 bases and J dropped 5 bases, with 21 bases sitting between them. The CDR3 bases are TGTGCCAGCAGTTTTTTCCGGCGGGCAACCCCACAAGATACGCAGTATTTT. Protein sequence: CASSFFRRATPQDTQYF.

This chain uses TRBV4-1 with TRBJ2-7, with 14 bases identical to TRBD2. The CDR3 loop spans 18 amino acids. Trimming at V came to 8 bases and at J to 3 bases, leaving 15 bases not matched to a gene. Germline-derived CDR1 and CDR2 are MGHRA and YSYEKL. CDR3 DNA sequence: TGCGCCAGCGGCCCGGGCCCGGGACTAGCGGGAGTGGGCTACGAGCAGTACTTC. Encoded protein: CASGPGPGLAGVGYEQYF.

This clonotype came up many times. The chain links TRBV11-3 to TRBJ2-7; possible D gene TRBD2, 6 bases. The CDR3 runs to 14 residues. V was pared by 5 bases and J by 3 bases, with 14 bases between. The germline V gene encodes CDR1 SGHNT and CDR2 YENEEA. The CDR3 is CASSPPGGYYEQYF. As DNA, the CDR3 is TGTGCCAGCAGCCCCCCCGGGGGATACTACGAGCAGTACTTC.

This clonotype was counted many times. V usage is TRBV4-3 and J usage is TRBJ2-7; no clear D. CDR3 length equals 8 residues. V lost 9 bases, J lost 6 bases, and 3 bases lay in between. Germline CDR1 reads LGHNA; CDR2 reads YSLEER. The CDR3 sequence is CARGEQYF. CDR3 nucleotides: TGCGCCAGAGGCGAGCAGTACTTC.

This clonotype appeared many times. The rearrangement joins TRBV6-6 to TRBJ2-3; D perhaps matches TRBD2 (5 bases). Trimming pared 1 base from V and 0 bases from J, leaving 11 bases between. CDR1 and CDR2 (germline): MNHNY, SVGAGI (reference sequence). This CDR3 has 16 amino acids. The DNA of the CDR3 is TGTGCCAGCAGTTACTGGAGGAGTTCTAGCACAGATACGCAGTATTTT. It translates to CASSYWRSSSTDTQYF.

This clonotype has only a few counts. The V gene is TRBV5-4, the J gene TRBJ2-1; possibly TRBD1 for D (5 bases). Germline V gene sequence: CDR1 SGHNT, CDR2 YYREEE (reference sequence). CDR3 size: 15 residues. Trimming stripped 5 bases from V and 6 bases from J, with 18 bases between. The CDR3 loop is CASSPDSRNGNEQFF. In nucleotides, the CDR3 is TGTGCCAGCAGTCCCGACAGCCGAAACGGCAATGAGCAGTTCTTC.